The 18 T cell receptor beta chains below come from one sample, sequenced in a study of early T cells in non-severe SARS-CoV-2 infection. MiXCR was run by TCRdb on the 5' RACE reads, yielding one entry per CDR3 protein. The table lists about 60,000 distinct CDR3 sequences, roughly 12% of them singletons. Material for sequencing was whole blood. These receptors all stem from an adult who was a healthcare worker with PCR-confirmed SARS-CoV-2 infection or an uninfected control (not recorded which).

This clonotype was seen more than once but under ten times. The gene calls are TRBV29-1 and TRBJ2-3, with 7 bases identical to TRBD2. The trim removed 7 bases at V and 1 base at J, leaving 2 bases unmatched. Germline values: CDR1 SQVTM, CDR2 ANQGSEA. The CDR3 runs 12 residues. CDR3 amino acids: CSDLAGTDTQYF. The CDR3, as DNA: TGCAGCGATCTAGCGGGCACAGATACGCAGTATTTT.

This clonotype was recorded a few times. V gene TRBV4-1 combines with J gene TRBJ2-7; TRBD2 matches 11 bases. V was clipped by 3 bases and J by 4 bases; unmatched bases: 5. The CDR3 is 15 residues long. CDR1 and CDR2 from the germline V gene are MGHRA and YSYEKL. DNA of the CDR3: TGCGCCAGCAGCCATCCGACTAGCGGGGCTTACGAGCAGTACTTC. Encoded protein: CASSHPTSGAYEQYF.

The table lists this clonotype with many counts. V is TRBV7-6 and J is TRBJ1-1; perhaps TRBD1 as D (6 bases). V was shortened by 4 bases and J by 3 bases, with 9 bases between the two germline ends. The CDR3 runs to 13 residues. The germline CDR1 and CDR2 sequences are SGHVS and FNYEAQ. CDR3 DNA: TGTGCCAGCAGCTCGCAGGGGTACACTGAAGCTTTCTTT. As protein: CASSSQGYTEAFF.

Here the CDR3 DNA reads TGCAGGGGGCTAGCGGGACTATCTCACGAGCAGTACTTC. It encodes CRGLAGLSHEQYF. The rearrangement joins TRBV20-1 to TRBJ2-7, with 9 positions matching TRBD2. CDR1 is DFQATT and CDR2 is SNEGSKA in the germline V gene (reference sequence). The CDR3 runs to 13 residues.

About this clonotype: Being one base from a much bigger clone, this may be a read error. The chain carries TRBV18 and TRBJ2-3, with TRBD2 as a possible D gene (5 bases). Germline loops: CDR1 KGHSH, CDR2 LQKENI. Trimming took 2 bases from V and 3 from J, leaving 12 bases between them. The CDR3 is 15 residues long. CDR3 nucleotides: TGTGCCAGCTCACCAACGATAGCGAGAACAGATACGCAGTATTTT. Protein product: CASSPTIARTDTQYF.

The chain has TRBV27 and TRBJ2-7; TRBD2 matches 7 bases. The CDR3 has 16 amino acids. Germline assignment: CDR1 MNHEY and CDR2 SMNVEV (reference sequence). J was trimmed by 5 bases and V by 3 bases; bases with no gene match: 13. CDR3 sequence reads: CASSLRTGREPHEQYF. In DNA form, the CDR3 reads TGTGCCAGCAGTTTGAGGACTGGGAGGGAGCCTCACGAGCAGTACTTC.

This clonotype has a handful of counts. This chain links TRBV20-1 with TRBJ2-1; TRBD2 matches 8 bases. The CDR3 consists of 16 residues. Germline values: CDR1 DFQATT, CDR2 SNEGSKA (reference sequence). V shed 5 bases and J 3 bases; nucleotides not matched to a gene: 12. In DNA, the CDR3 is TGCAGTGCTGGGGCGGGGACGGCGGGAGGCTACAATGAGCAGTTCTTC. As protein: CSAGAGTAGGYNEQFF.

This clonotype was detected ten times or more. The chain has TRBV7-9 and TRBJ2-5; weak D call: TRBD2 (5 bases). V lost 1 base, J lost 1 base, and 13 bases lay in between. Germline values: CDR1 SEHNR, CDR2 FQNEAQ (reference sequence). The CDR3 consists of 16 residues. The CDR3 nucleotides read TGTGCCAGCAGCTTAGGGGCCAGCGGAAGCCAAGAGACCCAGTACTTC. Translation: CASSLGASGSQETQYF.

The V gene is TRBV20-1, the J gene TRBJ2-1; 7 bases are a match to TRBD1. The germline gives CDR1 DFQATT, CDR2 SNEGSKA (reference sequence). The CDR3 contains 14 residues. The V segment lost 5 bases and the J segment 4 bases; nucleotides outside the gene matches: 8. CDR3 loop: CSARDRVIYNEQFF. The CDR3, as DNA: TGCAGTGCTCGTGACAGGGTCATATACAATGAGCAGTTCTTC.

The chain employs TRBV28 and TRBJ2-5; no clear D gene. The CDR3 has 16 residues. Trimming took 4 bases from V and 2 from J, leaving 17 bases between them. CDR1 is MDHEN, CDR2 SYDVKM, per germline. The CDR3 sequence: CASSSLGNGPQETQYF. CDR3 nucleotides: TGTGCCAGCAGTTCCCTAGGGAATGGGCCGCAAGAGACCCAGTACTTC.

This clonotype came up many times. The J gene is TRBJ1-5, the V gene TRBV2; perhaps TRBD1 as D (5 bases). The CDR3 has 15 amino acids. V gave up 5 bases and J gave up 2 bases, with 13 bases separating them. Germline V gene data show CDR1 as SNHLY and CDR2 as FYNNEI. The CDR3 region has the DNA TGTGCCAGCAGTCTTCAGGGATTAGGCAATCAGCCCCAGCATTTT. Residues: CASSLQGLGNQPQHF.

This clonotype was recorded at least ten times. J is TRBJ1-1 and V is TRBV12-3 or TRBV12-4, with 9 positions matching TRBD1. The CDR3 extends over 12 amino acids. Trimming cost V 10 bases and J 4 bases; bases outside gene matches: 4. CDR3 sequence reads: CATGQGSTEAFF. CDR3 nucleotides: TGTGCCACGGGACAGGGTAGCACTGAAGCTTTCTTT.

The chain joins TRBV20-1 to TRBJ2-7, with 9 bases aligning to TRBD1. CDR1 is DFQATT, CDR2 SNEGSKA, per germline (reference sequence). The CDR3 runs to 14 residues. Trimming cost V 0 bases and J 4 bases; bases outside gene matches: 4. CDR3 bases: TGCAGTGCTAGAGATCCGGGACAGGGTTACGAGCAGTACTTC. It is translated as CSARDPGQGYEQYF.

At least ten counts were recorded for this clonotype. This sequence joins TRBV4-2 and TRBJ2-7; tentative D call: TRBD2 (6 bases). The length of the CDR3 is 17 residues. V shed 0 bases and J shed 0 bases, with 15 bases lying between them. The germline V gene has CDR1 LGHNA and CDR2 YNFKEQ. Here the CDR3 reads CASSQDLARGTSYEQYF. The CDR3 nucleotides are TGTGCCAGCAGCCAAGATCTAGCACGGGGGACCTCCTACGAGCAGTACTTC.

This clonotype was counted between two and nine times. The chain employs TRBV3-1 and TRBJ1-5; perhaps TRBD1 as D (5 bases). CDR3 length: 15 amino acids. Trimming removed 1 base at V and 4 bases at J, with 11 bases between. CDR1 is LGHDT and CDR2 is YNNKEL in the germline V gene (reference sequence). This CDR3 reads CASSQGIGGNQPQHF. CDR3 sequence (DNA): TGTGCCAGCAGCCAAGGTATTGGGGGAAATCAGCCCCAGCATTTT.

The J gene is TRBJ1-1, the V gene TRBV4-2; no clear D gene. In germline, CDR1 is LGHNA, CDR2 YNFKEQ. Trimming cost V 0 bases and J 6 bases, with 14 bases left between them. This CDR3 comprises 15 residues. The CDR3 sequence: CASSQDSVGNPEAFF. The CDR3 region has the DNA TGTGCCAGCAGCCAAGACTCTGTGGGGAATCCTGAAGCTTTCTTT.

This sequence joins TRBV6-4 and TRBJ1-1; 12 bases agree with TRBD1. Germline-derived CDR1 and CDR2 are MRHNA and SNTAGT. J gave up 0 bases and V 6 bases, and 8 bases lay outside the gene matches. CDR3 length equals 17 residues. CDR3 protein: CASREGDRGPLNTEAFF. CDR3 in DNA: TGTGCCAGCAGGGAGGGGGACAGGGGGCCCTTGAACACTGAAGCTTTCTTT.

In its sample, this clonotype was seen many times. The chain has TRBV12-3 or TRBV12-4 and TRBJ2-7; possibly TRBD1 for D (6 bases). Trimming left V 3 bases short and J 9 bases short, with 18 bases between. This CDR3 spans 14 amino acids. DNA of the CDR3: TGTGCCAGCAGTTTTGGACAGTCCTACGGCGGGCAGTACTTC. Its translation is CASSFGQSYGGQYF.